A selection of T cell receptor beta chains follows, all from one sample in a study of shared clonotypes between healthy human individuals. TCRdb keeps only in-frame clones here, not all; method: immunoSEQ multiplex PCR. Here the sample spans more than 550,000 clones, 55% to 75% being singletons. The sample comprised memory CD4+ T cells sorted from blood. The receptor set was obtained from a woman aged 25 to 39 in good health. The CDR3 runs from the conserved cysteine through the conserved F or W. D genes are given only for firm matches. Clone size appears in some rows only: once, few, many, or a class for an expanded clone.

J gene: TRBJ2-3
D gene: NA
clone size: few
V gene: TRBV9
CDR3 DNA: TGTGCCAGCAGCGTAGGGATTCAAGTAACAGATACGCAGTATTTT
CDR3 protein: CASSVGIQVTDTQYF

J gene: TRBJ2-5
D gene: TRBD1
clone size: few
V gene: TRBV2
CDR3 DNA: TGTGCCAGCAGTGACCAAGGACAGGTTGGGCCCCAAGAGACCCAGTACTTC
CDR3 protein: CASSDQGQVGPQETQYF

J gene: TRBJ1-2
D gene: NA
clone size: NA
V gene: TRBV5-1
CDR3 DNA: TGCGCCAGCAGCTTGGTGCCAGACAACTATGGCTACACCTTC
CDR3 protein: CASSLVPDNYGYTF

J gene: TRBJ2-2
D gene: NA
clone size: NA
V gene: TRBV6-5
CDR3 DNA: TGTGCCAGCAGTTACTCAGGGAGGAGCGGGGAGCTGTTTTTT
CDR3 protein: CASSYSGRSGELFF

J gene: TRBJ2-1
D gene: TRBD1
clone size: NA
V gene: TRBV28
CDR3 DNA: TGTGCCAGCAGCTACCGGGACAGCTCCTACAATGAGCAGTTCTTC
CDR3 protein: CASSYRDSSYNEQFF

J gene: TRBJ2-2
D gene: TRBD2
clone size: NA
V gene: TRBV11-2
CDR3 DNA: TGTGCCAGCAGCTTAGCGGGAGGGCCATATGGGGAGCTGTTTTTT
CDR3 protein: CASSLAGGPYGELFF

J gene: TRBJ1-4
D gene: NA
clone size: NA
V gene: TRBV7-9
CDR3 DNA: TGTGCCAGCAGCAGGGCAACTAATGAAAAACTGTTTTTT
CDR3 protein: CASSRATNEKLFF

J gene: TRBJ2-2
D gene: NA
clone size: NA
V gene: TRBV19
CDR3 DNA: TGTGCCAGTGCATGGAACACCGGGGAGCTGTTTTTT
CDR3 protein: CASAWNTGELFF

J gene: TRBJ1-4
D gene: TRBD1
clone size: NA
V gene: TRBV5-6
CDR3 DNA: TGTGCCAGCAGCCCAGGGACAGGGTATAATGAAAAACTGTTTTTT
CDR3 protein: CASSPGTGYNEKLFF

J gene: TRBJ2-7
D gene: TRBD2
clone size: NA
V gene: TRBV11-1
CDR3 DNA: TGTGCCAGCAGCTTGCGGGAGGGCCACTACGAGCAGTACTTC
CDR3 protein: CASSLREGHYEQYF

J gene: TRBJ2-2
D gene: NA
clone size: NA
V gene: TRBV9
CDR3 DNA: TGTGCCAGCAGCGTAGGTCCAGAGACGAACACCGGGGAGCTGTTTTTT
CDR3 protein: CASSVGPETNTGELFF

J gene: TRBJ1-3
D gene: TRBD1
clone size: NA
V gene: TRBV28
CDR3 DNA: TGTGCCAGCACCACAGGGGCGGCTGGAAACACCATATATTTT
CDR3 protein: CASTTGAAGNTIYF

J gene: TRBJ1-1
D gene: NA
clone size: NA
V gene: TRBV10-3
CDR3 DNA: TGTGCCATCAGCGGCTGGGGGGGGGAGACTGAAGCTTTCTTT
CDR3 protein: CAISGWGGETEAFF

J gene: TRBJ2-1
D gene: NA
clone size: once
V gene: TRBV5-1
CDR3 DNA: TGCGCCAGCAGCTCAGGGTTGTCCTACAATGAGCAGTTCTTC
CDR3 protein: CASSSGLSYNEQFF

J gene: TRBJ2-7
D gene: TRBD2
clone size: NA
V gene: TRBV7-9
CDR3 DNA: TGTGCCAGCAGCTTAGAGATACTAGCGGGATCGGGCGAGCAGTACTTC
CDR3 protein: CASSLEILAGSGEQYF

J gene: TRBJ1-4
D gene: NA
clone size: NA
V gene: TRBV30
CDR3 DNA: TGTGCCTGGAGTGTATACAGGGCTGAAAAACTGTTTTTT
CDR3 protein: CAWSVYRAEKLFF

J gene: TRBJ1-5
D gene: NA
clone size: few
V gene: TRBV23-1
CDR3 DNA: TGCGCCCGAAGGTGGACTGCCTATAGCAATCAGCCCCAGCATTTT
CDR3 protein: CARRWTAYSNQPQHF

J gene: TRBJ1-5
D gene: TRBD1
clone size: NA
V gene: TRBV5-1
CDR3 DNA: TGCGCCAGCAGCACCGGGACAGAAAATCAGCCCCAGCATTTT
CDR3 protein: CASSTGTENQPQHF

J gene: TRBJ2-5
D gene: TRBD1
clone size: NA
V gene: TRBV6-1
CDR3 DNA: TGTGCCAGCAGGAAGACAGGGCAGGAGACCCAGTACTTC
CDR3 protein: CASRKTGQETQYF

J gene: TRBJ2-1
D gene: TRBD2
clone size: NA
V gene: TRBV28
CDR3 DNA: TGTGCCAGCAGAATTATAGCCGGGACTACCCTCTTC
CDR3 protein: CASRIIAGTTLF

J gene: TRBJ2-6
D gene: NA
clone size: NA
V gene: TRBV4-1
CDR3 DNA: TGCGCCAGCAGCCAACCTCTGGCTGGCTCTGGGGCCAACGTCCTGACTTTC
CDR3 protein: CASSQPLAGSGANVLTF

J gene: TRBJ1-5
D gene: NA
clone size: NA
V gene: TRBV2
CDR3 DNA: TGTGCCTCAATGAGGGCGGGGCAGGGCGATCAGCCCCAGCATTTT
CDR3 protein: CASMRAGQGDQPQHF

J gene: TRBJ2-2
D gene: TRBD1
clone size: NA
V gene: TRBV29-1
CDR3 DNA: TGCAGCGTTGCCCGACAGGGGCTTACCGGGGAGCTGTTTTTT
CDR3 protein: CSVARQGLTGELFF

J gene: TRBJ2-1
D gene: TRBD2
clone size: few
V gene: TRBV27
CDR3 DNA: TGTGCCAGCAGTTCCTGGACTAGGGATAATGAGCAGTTCTTC
CDR3 protein: CASSSWTRDNEQFF

J gene: TRBJ1-1
D gene: NA
clone size: once
V gene: TRBV5-4
CDR3 DNA: TGTGCCAGCAGCTTGGCCCAAGGAGGCCTTGAAGCTTTCTTT
CDR3 protein: CASSLAQGGLEAFF

J gene: TRBJ2-7
D gene: NA
clone size: NA
V gene: TRBV5-5
CDR3 DNA: TGTGCCAGCAGTTTTAATAGCGGCACCTACGAGCAGTACTTC
CDR3 protein: CASSFNSGTYEQYF

J gene: TRBJ1-2
D gene: NA
clone size: NA
V gene: TRBV28
CDR3 DNA: TGTGCCAGCAGTCCCCCGGGACCGTCTAACTATGGCTACACCTTC
CDR3 protein: CASSPPGPSNYGYTF

J gene: TRBJ2-7
D gene: NA
clone size: NA
V gene: TRBV10-2
CDR3 DNA: TGCGCCAGCAGTGGAACAGGCGCCTTTGAGCAGTACTTC
CDR3 protein: CASSGTGAFEQYF

J gene: TRBJ1-2
D gene: NA
clone size: NA
V gene: TRBV9
CDR3 DNA: TGTGCCAGCAGCGACCATAACTATGGCTACACCTTC
CDR3 protein: CASSDHNYGYTF

J gene: TRBJ2-7
D gene: NA
clone size: NA
V gene: TRBV2
CDR3 DNA: TGTGCCAGCTCTCGATCGGGAAGCTCCTACGAGCAGTACTTC
CDR3 protein: CASSRSGSSYEQYF

J gene: TRBJ1-2
D gene: TRBD1
clone size: NA
V gene: TRBV6-5
CDR3 DNA: TGTGCCAGCAGTCGCCGACAGGGTACCTATGGCTACACCTTC
CDR3 protein: CASSRRQGTYGYTF

J gene: TRBJ1-5
D gene: NA
clone size: NA
V gene: TRBV7-2
CDR3 DNA: TGTGCCAGCAGCTTATGGAACAATCAGCCCCAGCATTTT
CDR3 protein: CASSLWNNQPQHF

J gene: TRBJ1-1
D gene: TRBD1
clone size: many
V gene: TRBV29-1
CDR3 DNA: TGCAGCGTGGACAGGGGCACTGAAGCTTTCTTT
CDR3 protein: CSVDRGTEAFF

J gene: TRBJ2-3
D gene: NA
clone size: NA
V gene: TRBV27
CDR3 DNA: TGTGCCAGCAGTCTAGGGCCAAGTTGGGACACAGATACGCAGTATTTT
CDR3 protein: CASSLGPSWDTDTQYF

J gene: TRBJ1-5
D gene: NA
clone size: NA
V gene: TRBV28
CDR3 DNA: TGTGCCAGCAGGAGTAATCAGGGGACTAAAAACCACAATCAGCCCCAGCATTTT
CDR3 protein: CASRSNQGTKNHNQPQHF

J gene: TRBJ2-7
D gene: NA
clone size: once
V gene: TRBV14
CDR3 DNA: TGTGCCAGCAGCCAACCACAAGGAACGGGTTCCTCCTACGAGCAGTACTTC
CDR3 protein: CASSQPQGTGSSYEQYF

J gene: TRBJ2-3
D gene: NA
clone size: NA
V gene: TRBV5-1
CDR3 DNA: TGCGCCAGCAGCGCGGGGACCATCACAGATACGCAGTATTTT
CDR3 protein: CASSAGTITDTQYF

J gene: TRBJ2-1
D gene: NA
clone size: once
V gene: TRBV6-1
CDR3 DNA: TGTGCCAGCAATCGAGCGGGTGTTAACAATGAGCAGTTCTTC
CDR3 protein: CASNRAGVNNEQFF

J gene: TRBJ2-3
D gene: NA
clone size: once
V gene: TRBV20-1
CDR3 DNA: TGCAGTGCTAGTTGGGGAGATACGCAGTATTTT
CDR3 protein: CSASWGDTQYF

J gene: TRBJ2-7
D gene: TRBD1
clone size: NA
V gene: TRBV7-6
CDR3 DNA: TGTGCCAGCAGCTTAGTGGGACAGGTGGGCTACGAGCAGTACTTC
CDR3 protein: CASSLVGQVGYEQYF

J gene: TRBJ1-2
D gene: NA
clone size: once
V gene: TRBV5-1
CDR3 DNA: TGCGCCAGCACAGACCAGGGGTCTAGGGGCTACACCTTC
CDR3 protein: CASTDQGSRGYTF

J gene: TRBJ1-1
D gene: TRBD1
clone size: NA
V gene: TRBV4-1
CDR3 DNA: TGCGCCAGCAGCCAGACAGGGAGCACTGAAGCTTTCTTT
CDR3 protein: CASSQTGSTEAFF

J gene: TRBJ1-4
D gene: NA
clone size: NA
V gene: TRBV7-7
CDR3 DNA: TGTGCCAGCAGCCAAGGGGGTGGTGAAAAACTGTTTTTT
CDR3 protein: CASSQGGGEKLFF

J gene: TRBJ2-7
D gene: TRBD1
clone size: NA
V gene: TRBV28
CDR3 DNA: TGTGCCAGCAGTCCAGCCGGGACAGGGGGCTACGAGCAGTACTTC
CDR3 protein: CASSPAGTGGYEQYF

J gene: TRBJ1-1
D gene: NA
clone size: NA
V gene: TRBV7-2
CDR3 DNA: TGTGCCAGCAGCCAAAGGAGGAACACTGAAGCTTTCTTT
CDR3 protein: CASSQRRNTEAFF

J gene: TRBJ2-2
D gene: TRBD2
clone size: NA
V gene: TRBV10-2
CDR3 DNA: TGCGCCAGCAGTGGAGTCCTAGCGGGAGACACCGGGGAGCTGTTTTTT
CDR3 protein: CASSGVLAGDTGELFF

J gene: TRBJ2-7
D gene: NA
clone size: NA
V gene: TRBV7-9
CDR3 DNA: TGTGCCAGCAGCTTAGGCACATCGAGCACCTACGAGCAGTACTTC
CDR3 protein: CASSLGTSSTYEQYF

J gene: TRBJ1-1
D gene: NA
clone size: NA
V gene: TRBV7-9
CDR3 DNA: TGTGCCAGCAGCCTCAGAGGGGGGGAGACTGAAGCTTTCTTT
CDR3 protein: CASSLRGGETEAFF

J gene: TRBJ2-1
D gene: NA
clone size: many
V gene: TRBV21-1
CDR3 DNA: TGTGCCAGCAGCAAGTGTGGGACTTACAATGAGCAGTTCTTC
CDR3 protein: CASSKCGTYNEQFF

J gene: TRBJ1-3
D gene: NA
clone size: NA
V gene: TRBV18
CDR3 DNA: TGTGCCAGCTCCGAAACAGTGGCGGGAAACACCATATATTTT
CDR3 protein: CASSETVAGNTIYF

J gene: TRBJ1-1
D gene: NA
clone size: many
V gene: TRBV2
CDR3 DNA: TGTGCCAGCACGACATCCCCGATGAACACTGAAGCTTTCTTT
CDR3 protein: CASTTSPMNTEAFF

J gene: TRBJ1-3
D gene: TRBD1
clone size: NA
V gene: TRBV29-1
CDR3 DNA: TGCAGCGTGAGGACAGGGGAAAGAAACACCATATATTTT
CDR3 protein: CSVRTGERNTIYF

J gene: TRBJ2-3
D gene: NA
clone size: NA
V gene: TRBV5-1
CDR3 DNA: TGCGCCAGCAGCCCCCCCGAGGGCACGCAGTATTTT
CDR3 protein: CASSPPEGTQYF

J gene: TRBJ2-7
D gene: NA
clone size: NA
V gene: TRBV7-3
CDR3 DNA: TGTGCCAGCAGCTTAGGAAGGACGTTAAGCTCCTACGAGCAGTACTTC
CDR3 protein: CASSLGRTLSSYEQYF